This TCR beta chain stems from a study of low-dose radiotherapy and immunotherapy resistance in tumors. Time point reported: before trial treatment. Alpha- and beta-chain coverage of first-strand cDNA came from TRAV- and TRBV-specific primers. A constant-region primer paired with the V-primer adapter amplified TCRs over 20 PCR cycles. TCRdb reprocessed the reads via MiXCR and lists one record per CDR3 protein. The sample gives around 99,000 distinct CDR3 sequences, around 9.2% of which show up once; around 1% is in the top ten. This clonotype was observed many times. J was trimmed by 5 bases and V by 0 bases; bases with no gene match: 2. CDR1 and CDR2 from the germline V gene are SGHRS and YFSETQ. CDR3 length: 14 amino acids.

The TCR was taken from a male donor with prostate cancer. J is TRBJ2-3 and V is TRBV5-1, with TRBD2 matching 8 bases. The source material was PBMCs, sampled before treatment. The CDR3 DNA reads TGCGCCAGCAGCTTGGCCGGGAGGGGAGATACGCAGTATTTT. Protein: CASSLAGRGDTQYF.